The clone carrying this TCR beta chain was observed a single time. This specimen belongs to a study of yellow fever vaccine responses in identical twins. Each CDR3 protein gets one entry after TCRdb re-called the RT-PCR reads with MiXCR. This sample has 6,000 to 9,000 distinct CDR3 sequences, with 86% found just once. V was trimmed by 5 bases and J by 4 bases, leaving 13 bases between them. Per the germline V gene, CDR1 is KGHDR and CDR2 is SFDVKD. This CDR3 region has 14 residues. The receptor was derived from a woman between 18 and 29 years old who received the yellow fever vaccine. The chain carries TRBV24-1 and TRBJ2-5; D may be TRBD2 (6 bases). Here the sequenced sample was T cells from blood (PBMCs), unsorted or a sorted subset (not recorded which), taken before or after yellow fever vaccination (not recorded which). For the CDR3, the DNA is TGTGCCACCAGTGTCGGGGGAGGCCTAGAGACCCAGTACTTC. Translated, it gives CATSVGGGLETQYF.